Sequencing of this T cell receptor (beta chain) was carried out in a study of T cells in Graves' hyperthyroidism and ophthalmopathy. Orbital computed tomography, thyroid ultrasound, serum thyroxine and TRAb, and clinical symptoms together informed the diagnoses. Per the germline V gene, CDR1 is MNHEY and CDR2 is SVGEGT. Trimming removed 2 bases from V and 7 bases from J, with 9 bases in between. The CDR3 runs to 14 residues. It was RNA transcripts that yielded the amplified TCR beta CDR3 regions. Using the HTBI primer set, a first-round RT-PCR was run on the TCR CDR3. TCRdb re-called the multiplex PCR reads with MiXCR, one entry per CDR3 protein. The repertoire holds about 360,000 distinct CDR3 sequences, with around 25% as singletons.

The sample comprised blood. The chain combines TRBV6-2 or TRBV6-3 with TRBJ1-6; TRBD1 might be the D (6 bases). This receptor was taken from a man aged 50 or older with Graves' hyperthyroidism. DNA for the CDR3: TGTGCCAGCAGTTACGGGGGGCCCAATTCACCCCTCCACTTT. Protein product: CASSYGGPNSPLHF.